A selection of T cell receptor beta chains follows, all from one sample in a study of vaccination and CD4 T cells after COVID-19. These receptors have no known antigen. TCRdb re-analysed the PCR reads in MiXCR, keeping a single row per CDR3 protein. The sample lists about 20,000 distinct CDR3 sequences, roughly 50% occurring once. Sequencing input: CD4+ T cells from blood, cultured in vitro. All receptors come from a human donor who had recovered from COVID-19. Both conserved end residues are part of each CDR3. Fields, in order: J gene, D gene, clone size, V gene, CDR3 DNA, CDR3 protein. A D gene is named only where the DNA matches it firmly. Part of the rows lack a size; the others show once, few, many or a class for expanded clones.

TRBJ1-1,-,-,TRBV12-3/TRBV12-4,TGTGCCAGCAGGGGGGAGTTCTCAGCTTTCTTT,CASRGEFSAFF
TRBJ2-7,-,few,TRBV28,TGTGCCAGCAGTTTCAGATCCGGGACGATCTCCTACGAGCAGTACTTC,CASSFRSGTISYEQYF
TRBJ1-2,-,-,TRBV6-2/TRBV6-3,TGTGCCAGCACCGATTTCGGGGTAGGCGATGGCTACACCTTC,CASTDFGVGDGYTF
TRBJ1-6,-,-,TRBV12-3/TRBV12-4,TGTGCCAGCCGTTGGGGGCCCTATAATTCACCCCTCCACTTT,CASRWGPYNSPLHF
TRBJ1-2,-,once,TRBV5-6,TGTGCCAGCAGCCGCGATTCAGGCAGCTATGGCTACACCTTC,CASSRDSGSYGYTF
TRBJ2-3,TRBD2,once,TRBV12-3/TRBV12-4,TGTGCCAGCAGTTTAGGCCTAGCGGGGGAAAATACGCAGTATTTT,CASSLGLAGENTQYF
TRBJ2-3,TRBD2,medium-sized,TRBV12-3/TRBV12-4,TGTGCCAGCAGTTCCCCTAGCGGGGGCAGGGGGGCAGATACGCAGTATTTT,CASSSPSGGRGADTQYF
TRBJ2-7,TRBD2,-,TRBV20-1,TGCAGTGCCCCCGGGAGGGCCTACGAGCAGTACTTC,CSAPGRAYEQYF
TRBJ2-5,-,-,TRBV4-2,TGTGCCAGCAGCCGACAGGGAACGAGGGGGGACCTGGAGACCCAGTACTTC,CASSRQGTRGDLETQYF
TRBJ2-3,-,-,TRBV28,TGTGCCAGCATACTAGGCGGCACAGATACGCAGTATTTT,CASILGGTDTQYF
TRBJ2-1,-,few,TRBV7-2,TGTGCCAGCAGCCCCCGCCCTGGGACTCCCGGGCATGAGCAGTTCTTC,CASSPRPGTPGHEQFF
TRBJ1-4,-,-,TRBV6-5,TGTGCCAGCAGTTACTCGGGTCAGGGTAATGAAAAACTGTTTTTT,CASSYSGQGNEKLFF
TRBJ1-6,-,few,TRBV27,TGTGCCAGCAGTCTTCAGTGGGAGTATTCTGATTCACCCCTCCACTTT,CASSLQWEYSDSPLHF
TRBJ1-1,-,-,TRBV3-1,TGTGCCAGCAGCAACGGACGGAACACTGAAGCTTTCTTT,CASSNGRNTEAFF
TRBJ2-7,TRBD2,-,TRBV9,TGTGCCAGCAGCGTAGCTACTAGCGGCTACGAGCAGTACTTC,CASSVATSGYEQYF
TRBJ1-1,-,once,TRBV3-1,TGTGCCAGCAGCCAAGGAGGGACGTCGGCCGAAGCTTTCTTT,CASSQGGTSAEAFF
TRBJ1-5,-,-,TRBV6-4,TGTGCCAGCAGTGTCGTGGGGTTAAATCAGCCCCAGCATTTT,CASSVVGLNQPQHF